The 21 T cell receptor beta chains below were found in one sample sequenced in a study of blood T cell repertoires in COVID-19. Measured with immunoSEQ multiplex PCR; TCRdb has only the in-frame clones, and not every one. The sample consists of roughly 200,000 clones, 88% of them appearing once. What was sequenced was peripheral blood. The receptors were gathered from a woman in her thirties with acute or convalescent COVID-19.

The rearrangement uses TRBV6-5 and TRBJ1-5; no clear D gene. Trimming cost V 5 bases and J 4 bases, with 9 bases left between them. Germline-derived CDR1 and CDR2 are MNHEY and SVGAGI. The CDR3 has 13 amino acids. The CDR3 loop is CASSINTNQPQHF. The DNA for the CDR3 is TGTGCCAGCAGTATCAATACTAATCAGCCCCAGCATTTT.

The chain recombines TRBV11-2 with TRBJ2-3; D is possibly TRBD2 (6 bases). Trimming cost V 1 base and J 4 bases, with 9 bases left between them. Germline CDR1 SGHAT, CDR2 FQNNGV. The CDR3 spans 14 residues. CDR3 loop: CASSLVEGADTQYF. CDR3 in DNA: TGTGCCAGCAGCTTAGTGGAGGGTGCAGATACGCAGTATTTT.

The chain carries TRBV6-5 and TRBJ1-1, with D possibly matching TRBD1 (5 bases). Germline V gene lookup returns CDR1 MNHEY and CDR2 SVGAGI. This CDR3 region has 13 residues. The V and J ends lost 7 bases and 5 bases respectively, with 14 bases between them. CDR3: CASTARVSTEAFF. The CDR3 bases are TGTGCCAGCACAGCCAGGGTCTCAACTGAAGCTTTCTTT.

V and J are TRBV6-5 and TRBJ2-4; no reliable D call. Germline V gene data show CDR1 as MNHEY and CDR2 as SVGAGI. Trimming cost V 4 bases and J 1 base, with 8 bases left between them. The CDR3 totals 14 residues. The CDR3 loop is CASSLVRAKNIQYF. DNA for the CDR3: TGTGCCAGCAGTTTGGTTCGGGCCAAAAACATTCAGTACTTC.

The chain combines TRBV12-3 or TRBV12-4 with TRBJ2-5; tentative D call: TRBD2 (5 bases). CDR3 length equals 13 residues. Trimming left V 5 bases short and J 2 bases short, with 9 bases between. CDR3 region: CASSTLAQETQYF. Here the CDR3 DNA reads TGTGCCAGCAGTACTCTAGCTCAAGAGACCCAGTACTTC.

The chain carries TRBV5-6 and TRBJ2-1; TRBD2 matches at 10 bases. This CDR3 is built from 16 residues. The junction had 2 bases not matched to a gene; V was cut back by 0 bases and J by 2 bases. In germline, CDR1 is SGHDT, CDR2 YYEEEE. CDR3 nucleotides: TGTGCCAGCAGCTTGGCTGGACTAGCGGCCTACAATGAGCAGTTCTTC. Translation gives CASSLAGLAAYNEQFF. The full variable domain, with the rest looked up from reference TRBV5-6 and TRBJ2-1, is DAGVTQSPTHLIKTRGQQVTLRCSPKSGHDTVSWYQQALGQGPQFIFQYYEEEERQRGNFPDRFSGHQFPNYSSELNVNALLLGDSALYLCASSLAGLAAYNEQFFGPGTRLTVL.

The chain has TRBV28 and TRBJ2-2, with D possibly matching TRBD1 (6 bases). CDR1 MDHEN and CDR2 SYDVKM come from the germline V gene. This CDR3 has 16 residues. V lost 5 bases and J 6 bases, leaving 19 bases between the germline ends. The CDR3 region has the DNA TGTGCCAGCAGTCCAATGGACAGTCTTAGGGCCGGGGAGCTGTTTTTT. Translating gives CASSPMDSLRAGELFF.

The chain has TRBV5-1 and TRBJ1-1; tentative D call: TRBD1 (5 bases). This CDR3 contains 14 residues. Germline V gives CDR1 SGHRS, CDR2 YFSETQ. V lost 0 bases and J 1 base, leaving 7 bases between the germline ends. The CDR3 DNA reads TGCGCCAGCAGCTTGGGGACAAAGAACACTGAAGCTTTCTTT. This encodes CASSLGTKNTEAFF.

This chain uses TRBV6-1 with TRBJ2-1; D call uncertain. This CDR3 has 17 residues. Trimming removed 0 bases at V and 0 bases at J, with 12 bases between. Germline CDR1 and CDR2: MNHNS and SASEGT. CDR3 amino acids: CASSEALRQSSYNEQFF. CDR3 DNA sequence: TGTGCCAGCAGTGAAGCGCTTCGACAAAGCTCCTACAATGAGCAGTTCTTC.

The chain is built from TRBV27 and TRBJ2-3, with D maybe TRBD2 (6 bases). V dropped 5 bases and J dropped 1 base, with 10 bases sitting between them. The germline gives CDR1 MNHEY, CDR2 SMNVEV (reference sequence). There are 14 residues in the CDR3. In DNA, the CDR3 is TGTGCCAGCAGTCTTGGGACTCGCACAGATACGCAGTATTTT. Its translation: CASSLGTRTDTQYF.

A note on this clone: The same CDR3 can be traced to other DNA sequences in this sample. The chain joins TRBV5-1 to TRBJ2-1, with TRBD2 matching 7 bases. The V segment lost 5 bases and the J segment 3 bases; nucleotides outside the gene matches: 8. CDR1 is SGHRS, CDR2 YFSETQ, per germline. The CDR3 covers 15 residues. As DNA, the CDR3 is TGCGCCAGCAGTTTAGGCCTAGCGGTCTACAATGAGCAGTTCTTC. This codes for CASSLGLAVYNEQFF. Together with reference TRBV5-1 and TRBJ2-1, the CDR3 gives the full variable domain: KAGVTQTPRYLIKTRGQQVTLSCSPISGHRSVSWYQQTPGQGLQFLFEYFSETQRNKGNFPGRFSGRQFSNSRSEMNVSTLELGDSALYLCASSLGLAVYNEQFFGPGTRLTVL.

The rearrangement links TRBV7-8 to TRBJ2-7, with TRBD2 identical over 10 bases. The CDR3 runs to 16 residues. CDR1 is SGHVS, CDR2 FQNEAQ, per germline. V shed 4 bases and J 5 bases; nucleotides not matched to a gene: 11. CDR3 in amino acids: CASSSRTASGRHEQYF. Here the CDR3 DNA reads TGTGCCAGCAGCTCCAGAACTGCTAGCGGGAGACACGAGCAGTACTTC.

The CDR3 is CASSLDSRETQYF. CDR3 coding DNA: TGTGCCAGCAGCCTCGATAGCCGAGAGACCCAGTACTTC. The rearrangement uses TRBV7-9 and TRBJ2-5; D remains unclear. There are 13 residues in the CDR3. Germline values: CDR1 SEHNR, CDR2 FQNEAQ (reference sequence). Trimming left V 5 bases short and J 4 bases short, with 11 bases between. The full variable domain, with the rest looked up from reference TRBV7-9 and TRBJ2-5, is DTGVSQNPRHKITKRGQNVTFRCDPISEHNRLYWYRQTLGQGPEFLTYFQNEAQLEKSRLLSDRFSAERPKGSFSTLEIQRTEQGDSAMYLCASSLDSRETQYFGPGTRLLVL.

The chain recombines TRBV5-6 with TRBJ1-2, with D possibly TRBD1 on 5 matching bases. This CDR3 comprises 14 residues. In germline, CDR1 is SGHDT, CDR2 YYEEEE. V lost 0 bases to trimming and J lost 3 bases, with 9 bases between them. This chain's CDR3 is CASSLGRTYYGYTF. The CDR3 region has the DNA TGTGCCAGCAGCTTGGGAAGGACATACTATGGCTACACCTTC.

This CDR3 reads CASSLSPQETQYF. DNA of the CDR3: TGCGCCAGCAGCTTGAGCCCCCAAGAGACCCAGTACTTC. The chain carries TRBV5-1 and TRBJ2-5, with D unclear. The germline V gene encodes CDR1 SGHRS and CDR2 YFSETQ. V shed 1 base and J shed 1 base, with 5 bases lying between them. The CDR3 runs 13 residues.

The gene calls are TRBV5-1 and TRBJ2-2, with D perhaps TRBD1 (6 bases). This CDR3 is 15 amino acids long. Germline V lookup: CDR1 SGHRS, CDR2 YFSETQ. The V end was cut by 2 bases, the J end by 7 bases, with 15 bases between. The CDR3 coding sequence is TGCGCCAGCAGCTTCAATCCAGGGGCCTTCGGGGAGCTGTTTTTT. This translates into CASSFNPGAFGELFF.

The chain recombines TRBV4-1 with TRBJ2-5, with D maybe TRBD2 (6 bases). V was cut by 0 bases and J by 8 bases, with 22 bases left in between. The CDR3 covers 17 residues. The germline V gene encodes CDR1 MGHRA and CDR2 YSYEKL. The CDR3 spells CASSQDSGLGPRITQYF. The CDR3 DNA sequence: TGCGCCAGCAGCCAAGATTCGGGACTGGGACCCCGTATTACCCAGTACTTC.

The chain links TRBV9 to TRBJ2-3; 8 bases are shared with TRBD1. J lost 4 bases, V lost 3 bases, and 13 bases had no gene match. The V gene's germline CDR1 is SGDLS and CDR2 YYNGEE. The CDR3 spans 17 residues. In DNA form, the CDR3 reads TGTGCCAGCAGCGCTCGAATCGGACAGGGAAGAGCAGATACGCAGTATTTT. This encodes CASSARIGQGRADTQYF.

The rearrangement joins TRBV7-9 to TRBJ2-7; 9 bases match TRBD1. The V gene's germline CDR1 is SEHNR and CDR2 FQNEAQ (reference sequence). The CDR3 runs to 13 residues. The V and J ends lost 8 bases and 2 bases, in that order; junction bases with no gene match: 4. CDR3 DNA sequence: TGTGCCAGCCGGGACAGGGAAGCCTACGAGCAGTACTTC. It yields the protein CASRDREAYEQYF.

The chain is built from TRBV10-3 and TRBJ1-5; possibly TRBD1 for D (5 bases). The ends were cut back, 3 bases at V and 5 bases at J, with 14 bases in the middle. Germline V CDR1 and CDR2: ENHRY, SYGVKD. The CDR3 sequence is 15 residues long. CDR3 sequence: CAISDGRALYQPQHF. CDR3 DNA: TGTGCCATCAGTGACGGCAGGGCCCTATATCAGCCCCAGCATTTT.

A single count supports this clone. The gene calls are TRBV27 and TRBJ1-6; maybe TRBD1 (6 bases). Germline assignment: CDR1 MNHEY and CDR2 SMNVEV (reference sequence). CDR3 length equals 14 residues. V was trimmed by 5 bases and J by 6 bases, leaving 11 bases between them. The chain's CDR3 is CASSLQGLNSPLHF. CDR3 nucleotide sequence: TGTGCCAGCAGTCTACAGGGTCTTAATTCACCCCTCCACTTT.